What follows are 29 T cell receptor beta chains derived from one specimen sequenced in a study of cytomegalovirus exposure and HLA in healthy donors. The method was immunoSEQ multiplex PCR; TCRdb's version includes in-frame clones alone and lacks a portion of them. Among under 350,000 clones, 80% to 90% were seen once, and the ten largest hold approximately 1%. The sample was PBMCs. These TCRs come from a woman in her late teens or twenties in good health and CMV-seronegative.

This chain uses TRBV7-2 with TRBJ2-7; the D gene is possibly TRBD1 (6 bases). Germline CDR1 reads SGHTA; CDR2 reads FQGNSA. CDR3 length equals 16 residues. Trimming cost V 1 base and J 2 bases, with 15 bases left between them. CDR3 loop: CASSLGGGLNPYEQYF. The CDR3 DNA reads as TGTGCCAGCAGCTTAGGAGGGGGATTGAACCCCTACGAGCAGTACTTC.

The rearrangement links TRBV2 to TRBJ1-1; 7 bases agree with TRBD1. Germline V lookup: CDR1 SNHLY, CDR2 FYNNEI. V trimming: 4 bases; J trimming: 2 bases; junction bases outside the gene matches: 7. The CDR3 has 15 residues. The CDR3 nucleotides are TGTGCCAGCAGTGGGATAGGGACAGAAAACACTGAAGCTTTCTTT. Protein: CASSGIGTENTEAFF.

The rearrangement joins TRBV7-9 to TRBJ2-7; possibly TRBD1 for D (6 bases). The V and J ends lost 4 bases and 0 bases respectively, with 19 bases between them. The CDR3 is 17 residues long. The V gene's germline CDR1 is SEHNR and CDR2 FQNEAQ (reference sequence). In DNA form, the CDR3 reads TGTGCCAGCAGCTCCGCCCACCGGGACACTTACTCCTACGAGCAGTACTTC. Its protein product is CASSSAHRDTYSYEQYF.

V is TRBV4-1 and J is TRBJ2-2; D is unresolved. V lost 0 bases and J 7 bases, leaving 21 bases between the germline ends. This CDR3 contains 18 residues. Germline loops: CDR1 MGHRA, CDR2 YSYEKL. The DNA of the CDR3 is TGCGCCAGCAGCCAAGATCTATGGCTAGTACCCCTCGGCGGGGAGCTGTTTTTT. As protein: CASSQDLWLVPLGGELFF.

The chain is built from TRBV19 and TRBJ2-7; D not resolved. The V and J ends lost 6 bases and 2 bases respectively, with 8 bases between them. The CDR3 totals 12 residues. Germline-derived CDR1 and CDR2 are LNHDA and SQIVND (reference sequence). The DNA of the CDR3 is TGTGCCAGTAGGACTGAACCCTACGAGCAGTACTTC. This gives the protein CASRTEPYEQYF.

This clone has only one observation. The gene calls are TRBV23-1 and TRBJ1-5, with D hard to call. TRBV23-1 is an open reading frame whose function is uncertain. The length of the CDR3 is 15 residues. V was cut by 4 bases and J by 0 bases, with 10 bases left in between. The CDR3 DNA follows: TGCGCCAGCAGTCGAACAGTTGCTAGCAATCAGCCCCAGCATTTT. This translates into CASSRTVASNQPQHF.

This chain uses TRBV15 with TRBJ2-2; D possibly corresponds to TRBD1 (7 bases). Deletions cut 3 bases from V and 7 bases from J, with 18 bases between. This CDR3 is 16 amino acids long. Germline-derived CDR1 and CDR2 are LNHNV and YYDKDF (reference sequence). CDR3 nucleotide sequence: TGTGCCACCAGCAGCGGAGGGGGCGCGCAGGGCGGGGAGCTGTTTTTT. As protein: CATSSGGGAQGGELFF.

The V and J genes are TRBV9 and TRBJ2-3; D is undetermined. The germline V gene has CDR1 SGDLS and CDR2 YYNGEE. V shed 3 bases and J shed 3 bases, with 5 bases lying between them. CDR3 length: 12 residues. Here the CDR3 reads CASSGDTDTQYF. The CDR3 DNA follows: TGTGCCAGCAGCGGAGATACAGATACGCAGTATTTT.

CDR3 loop: CASGYDRNEKLFF. The CDR3, as DNA: TGTGCCAGCGGATACGACAGGAACGAAAAACTGTTTTTT. V is TRBV6-5 and J is TRBJ1-4; D may be TRBD1 (6 bases). Trimming pared 8 bases from V and 8 bases from J, leaving 15 bases between. This CDR3 spans 13 amino acids. Germline V gene data show CDR1 as MNHEY and CDR2 as SVGAGI.

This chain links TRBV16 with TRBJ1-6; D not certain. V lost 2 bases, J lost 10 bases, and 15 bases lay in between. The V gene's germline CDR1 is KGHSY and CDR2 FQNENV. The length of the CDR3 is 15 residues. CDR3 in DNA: TGTGCCAGCAGCCAAGGTGCAGGATCTAACTCACCCCTCCACTTT. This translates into CASSQGAGSNSPLHF.

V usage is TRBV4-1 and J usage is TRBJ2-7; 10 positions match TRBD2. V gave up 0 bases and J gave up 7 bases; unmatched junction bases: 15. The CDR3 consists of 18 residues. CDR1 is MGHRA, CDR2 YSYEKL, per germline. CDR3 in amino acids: CASSQDGHALAGAREQYF. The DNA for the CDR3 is TGCGCCAGCAGCCAAGACGGACACGCGCTAGCGGGAGCCAGGGAGCAGTACTTC.

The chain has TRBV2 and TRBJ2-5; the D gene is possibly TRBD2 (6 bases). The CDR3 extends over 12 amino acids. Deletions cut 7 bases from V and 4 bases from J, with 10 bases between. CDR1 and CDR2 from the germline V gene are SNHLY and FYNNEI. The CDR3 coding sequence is TGTGCCAGCATAGGGACTGGAGAGACCCAGTACTTC. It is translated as CASIGTGETQYF.

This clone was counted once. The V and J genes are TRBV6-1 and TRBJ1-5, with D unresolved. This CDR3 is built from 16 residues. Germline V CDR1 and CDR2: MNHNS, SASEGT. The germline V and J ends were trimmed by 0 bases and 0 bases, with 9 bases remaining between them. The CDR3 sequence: CASSEAGGYSNQPQHF. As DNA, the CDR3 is TGTGCCAGCAGTGAAGCGGGAGGGTATAGCAATCAGCCCCAGCATTTT.

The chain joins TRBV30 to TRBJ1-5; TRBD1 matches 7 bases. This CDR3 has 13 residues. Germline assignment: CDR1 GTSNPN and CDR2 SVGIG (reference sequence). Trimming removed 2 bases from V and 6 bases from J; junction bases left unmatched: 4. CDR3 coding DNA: TGTGCCTGGAGTCGACAGGGACGTCAGCCCCAGCATTTT. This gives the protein CAWSRQGRQPQHF.

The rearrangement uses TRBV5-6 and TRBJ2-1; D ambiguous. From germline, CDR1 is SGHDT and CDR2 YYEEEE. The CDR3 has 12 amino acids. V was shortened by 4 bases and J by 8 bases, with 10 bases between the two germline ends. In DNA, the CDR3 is TGTGCCAGCAGCGAGTCTCTAGATGAGCAGTTCTTC. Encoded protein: CASSESLDEQFF.

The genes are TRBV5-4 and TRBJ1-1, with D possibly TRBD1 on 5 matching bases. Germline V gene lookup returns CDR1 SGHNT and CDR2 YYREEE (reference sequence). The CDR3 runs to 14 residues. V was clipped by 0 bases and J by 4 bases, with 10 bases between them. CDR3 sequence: CASSLGGRATEAFF. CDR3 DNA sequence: TGTGCCAGCAGCTTGGGCGGCAGGGCCACTGAAGCTTTCTTT.

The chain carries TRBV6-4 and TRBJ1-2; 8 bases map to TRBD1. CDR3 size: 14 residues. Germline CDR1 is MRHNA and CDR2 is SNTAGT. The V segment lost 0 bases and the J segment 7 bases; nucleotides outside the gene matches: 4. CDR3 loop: CASSDSQGASGYTF. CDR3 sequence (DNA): TGTGCCAGCAGTGACTCCCAGGGGGCGAGTGGCTACACCTTC.

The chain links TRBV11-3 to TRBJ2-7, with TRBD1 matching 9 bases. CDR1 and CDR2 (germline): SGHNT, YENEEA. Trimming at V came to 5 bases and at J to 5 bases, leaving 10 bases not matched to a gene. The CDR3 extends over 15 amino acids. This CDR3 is CASSEIGTGSHEQYF. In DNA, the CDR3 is TGTGCCAGCAGCGAAATCGGGACAGGGTCACACGAGCAGTACTTC.

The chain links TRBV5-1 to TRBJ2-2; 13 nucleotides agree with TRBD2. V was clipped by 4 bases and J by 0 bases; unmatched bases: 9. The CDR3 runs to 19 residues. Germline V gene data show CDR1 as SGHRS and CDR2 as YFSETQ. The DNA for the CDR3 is TGCGCCAGCAGCCCCGGGACTAGCGGGGAGTTCGCGAACACCGGGGAGCTGTTTTTT. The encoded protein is CASSPGTSGEFANTGELFF.

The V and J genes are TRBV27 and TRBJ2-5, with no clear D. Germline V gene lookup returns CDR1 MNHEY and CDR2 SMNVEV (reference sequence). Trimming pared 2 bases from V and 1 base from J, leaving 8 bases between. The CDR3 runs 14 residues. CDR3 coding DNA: TGTGCCAGCAGTTTAATTGGAGCCCAAGAGACCCAGTACTTC. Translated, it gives CASSLIGAQETQYF.

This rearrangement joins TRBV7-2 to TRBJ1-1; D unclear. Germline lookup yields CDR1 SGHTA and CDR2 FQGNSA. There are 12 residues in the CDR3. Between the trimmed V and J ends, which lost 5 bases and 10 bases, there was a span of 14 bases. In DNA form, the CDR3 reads TGTGCCAGCAGCCACCTCCCTCCCGGAGCTTTCTTT. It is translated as CASSHLPPGAFF.

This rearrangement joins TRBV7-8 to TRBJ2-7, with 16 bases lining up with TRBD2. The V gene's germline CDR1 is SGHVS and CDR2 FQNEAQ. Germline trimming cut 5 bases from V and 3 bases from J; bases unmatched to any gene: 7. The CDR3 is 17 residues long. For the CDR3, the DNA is TGTGCCAGCAGCCTCGGGACTAGCGGGAGGGCCAGCTACGAGCAGTACTTC. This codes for CASSLGTSGRASYEQYF.

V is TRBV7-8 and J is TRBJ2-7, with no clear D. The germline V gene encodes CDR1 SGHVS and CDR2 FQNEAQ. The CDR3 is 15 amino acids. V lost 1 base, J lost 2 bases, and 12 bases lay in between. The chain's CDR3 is CASSLESTVTYEQYF. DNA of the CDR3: TGTGCCAGCAGCTTAGAGTCTACGGTAACCTACGAGCAGTACTTC. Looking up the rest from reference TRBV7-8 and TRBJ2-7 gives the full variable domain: GAGVSQSPRYKVAKRGQDVALRCDPISGHVSLFWYQQALGQGPEFLTYFQNEAQLDKSGLPSDRFFAERPEGSVSTLKIQRTQQEDSAVYLCASSLESTVTYEQYFGPGTRLTVT.

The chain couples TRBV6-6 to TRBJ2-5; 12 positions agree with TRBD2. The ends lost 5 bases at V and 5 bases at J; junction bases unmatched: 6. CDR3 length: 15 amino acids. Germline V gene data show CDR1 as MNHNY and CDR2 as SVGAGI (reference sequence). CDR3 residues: CASSPLAGGRETQYF. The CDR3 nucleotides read TGTGCCAGCAGTCCACTAGCGGGAGGACGGGAGACCCAGTACTTC.

The CDR3 nucleotides are TGTGCCAGCAGTGAAGGCGGTTCCTACGAGCAGTACTTC. Amino acids: CASSEGGSYEQYF. The chain uses TRBV6-1 and TRBJ2-7; D not resolved. CDR3 size: 13 residues. V lost 1 base, J lost 1 base, and 5 bases lay in between. The germline CDR1 and CDR2 sequences are MNHNS and SASEGT.

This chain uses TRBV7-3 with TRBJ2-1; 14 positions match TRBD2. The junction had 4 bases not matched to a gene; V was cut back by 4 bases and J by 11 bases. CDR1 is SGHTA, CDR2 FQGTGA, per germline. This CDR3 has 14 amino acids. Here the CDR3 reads CASSSGLAGAQQFF. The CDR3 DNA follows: TGTGCCAGCAGCTCGGGACTAGCGGGGGCCCAGCAGTTCTTC. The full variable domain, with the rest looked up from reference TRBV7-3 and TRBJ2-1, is GAGVSQTPSNKVTEKGKYVELRCDPISGHTALYWYRQSLGQGPEFLIYFQGTGAADDSGLPNDRFFAVRPEGSVSTLKIQRTERGDSAVYLCASSSGLAGAQQFFGPGTRLTVL.

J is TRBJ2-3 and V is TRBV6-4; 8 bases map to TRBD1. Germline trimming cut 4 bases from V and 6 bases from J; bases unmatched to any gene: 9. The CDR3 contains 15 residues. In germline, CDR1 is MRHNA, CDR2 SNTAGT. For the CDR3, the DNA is TGTGCCAGCAGTGTTTTTTCAGGGGGCGCGGATACGCAGTATTTT. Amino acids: CASSVFSGGADTQYF.

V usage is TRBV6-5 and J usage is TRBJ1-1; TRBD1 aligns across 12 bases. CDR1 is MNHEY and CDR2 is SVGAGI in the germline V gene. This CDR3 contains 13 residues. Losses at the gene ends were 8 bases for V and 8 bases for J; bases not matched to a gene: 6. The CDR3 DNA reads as TGTGCCAGCGGGACAGGGGGCAGGAGGGAAGCTTTCTTT. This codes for CASGTGGRREAFF.

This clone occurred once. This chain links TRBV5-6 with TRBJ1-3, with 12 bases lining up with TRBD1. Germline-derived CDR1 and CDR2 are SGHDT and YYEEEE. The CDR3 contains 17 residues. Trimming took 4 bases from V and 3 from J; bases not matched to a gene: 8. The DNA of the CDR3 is TGTGCCAGCAGCCCCGCGGGACAGGGGGCGTTTGGAAACACCATATATTTT. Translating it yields CASSPAGQGAFGNTIYF.